Listed here are 16 T cell receptor beta chains from one sample, sequenced in a study of cytomegalovirus exposure and HLA in healthy donors. It was with 60 Vbeta and 13 Jbeta primers that the PCR ran. The data were produced by immunoSEQ multiplex PCR, yet TCRdb's version contains in-frame clones alone and is incomplete. The sample has more than 95,000 clones, 64% seen once. Material for sequencing was PBMCs. The receptor source for this set is a man aged 55 to 70 in good health and CMV-seronegative.

Only a few counts were recorded for this clone. V and J are TRBV11-1 and TRBJ1-3; maybe TRBD1 (6 bases). This CDR3 region has 16 residues. V dropped 6 bases and J dropped 2 bases, with 17 bases sitting between them. CDR1 and CDR2 from the germline V gene are SGHAT and FQDESV (reference sequence). The CDR3 DNA sequence: TGTGCCAGCAGTTTGAAAGGACAGAGGCCTGGAAACACCATATATTTT. Translating it yields CASSLKGQRPGNTIYF.

The chain has TRBV28 and TRBJ2-3; weak D call: TRBD1 (5 bases). Deletions cut 3 bases from V and 2 bases from J, with 12 bases between. The CDR3 sequence is 15 residues long. Germline V gene lookup returns CDR1 MDHEN and CDR2 SYDVKM. The CDR3 reads CASSFLDRATDTQYF. The CDR3 coding sequence is TGTGCCAGCAGTTTTTTAGACAGAGCCACAGATACGCAGTATTTT.

This clone was observed a few times. This chain joins TRBV7-3 and TRBJ1-4, with TRBD1 matching 9 bases. Germline lookup yields CDR1 SGHTA and CDR2 FQGTGA. The CDR3 sequence is 14 residues long. V dropped 5 bases and J dropped 5; count of bases not matched to a gene: 3. CDR3 sequence reads: CASSPGTGNEKLFF. In DNA form, the CDR3 reads TGTGCCAGCAGCCCAGGGACAGGGAATGAAAAACTGTTTTTT.

This clone turned up a few times. Other DNA variants within this sample encode the same CDR3. This rearrangement joins TRBV15 to TRBJ2-3, with 7 bases identical to TRBD2. V lost 2 bases to trimming and J lost 12 bases; unmatched junction nucleotides: 8. Germline V gene data show CDR1 as LNHNV and CDR2 as YYDKDF (reference sequence). This CDR3 is built from 13 residues. In DNA form, the CDR3 reads TGTGCCACCAGCAGACGACTAGCATACGATCAGTATTTT. This translates into CATSRRLAYDQYF.

This clone was counted a single time. The rearrangement joins TRBV2 to TRBJ1-2; possibly TRBD1 for D (5 bases). Germline V gene sequence: CDR1 SNHLY, CDR2 FYNNEI. The germline V and J ends were trimmed by 5 bases and 7 bases, with 23 bases remaining between them. The CDR3 consists of 16 residues. CDR3 in amino acids: CASSQGVITARIGYTF. Written as DNA, the CDR3 is TGTGCCAGCAGTCAGGGTGTTATCACCGCTCGGATTGGCTACACCTTC.

V usage is TRBV5-6 and J usage is TRBJ2-5; 9 bases are shared with TRBD2. CDR3 length: 17 residues. Unmatched junction bases numbered 11, after V lost 0 bases and J lost 5 bases. In germline, CDR1 is SGHDT, CDR2 YYEEEE. The CDR3 is CASSLEGAGGLRETQYF. Written as DNA, the CDR3 is TGTGCCAGCAGCTTGGAGGGAGCGGGAGGCTTGAGGGAGACCCAGTACTTC.

The chain is built from TRBV29-1 and TRBJ1-5; TRBD1 aligns across 9 bases. This CDR3 comprises 12 residues. The ends lost 5 bases at V and 6 bases at J; junction bases unmatched: 2. The V gene's germline CDR1 is SQVTM and CDR2 ANQGSEA. CDR3 loop: CSVTGGGQPQHF. The CDR3 DNA reads as TGCAGCGTTACAGGGGGCGGTCAGCCCCAGCATTTT.

The CDR3 loop is CASSVGGSSLGYTF. Here the CDR3 DNA reads TGTGCCAGCAGTGTGGGGGGGTCGTCGCTTGGCTACACCTTC. The V and J genes are TRBV6-1 and TRBJ1-2; D perhaps matches TRBD1 (5 bases). The CDR3 covers 14 residues. V lost 4 bases, J lost 7 bases, and 16 bases lay in between. Germline values: CDR1 MNHNS, CDR2 SASEGT.

This sequence joins TRBV7-9 and TRBJ1-5, with D perhaps matching TRBD1 (5 bases). V lost 5 bases and J 6 bases, leaving 17 bases between the germline ends. CDR3 length: 15 amino acids. Germline V CDR1 and CDR2: SEHNR, FQNEAQ (reference sequence). In DNA form, the CDR3 reads TGTGCCAGCAGCCCCGGGGGGGTGGAGGGTCAGCCCCAGCATTTT. This translates into CASSPGGVEGQPQHF.

The chain is built from TRBV6-1 and TRBJ1-2, with a tentative D call TRBD1 (6 bases). This CDR3 is built from 15 residues. With 0 bases removed from V and 3 bases from J, the gap between germline ends came to 11 bases. Germline-derived CDR1 and CDR2 are MNHNS and SASEGT. CDR3 sequence (DNA): TGTGCCAGCAGTGAAGCGCCGGGGGGGCACTATGGCTACACCTTC. Translating it yields CASSEAPGGHYGYTF.

This sequence joins TRBV6-6 and TRBJ2-2, with TRBD2 matching over 7 bases. J lost 1 base, V lost 6 bases, and 5 bases had no gene match. Germline values: CDR1 MNHNY, CDR2 SVGAGI (reference sequence). The CDR3 sequence is 15 residues long. The CDR3 here is CASRDWGGNTGELFF. The DNA for the CDR3 is TGTGCCAGCAGAGACTGGGGGGGGAACACCGGGGAGCTGTTTTTT.

The chain employs TRBV28 and TRBJ1-2; no clear D. V was clipped by 7 bases and J by 6 bases, with 15 bases between them. The CDR3 totals 13 residues. CDR1 and CDR2 (germline): MDHEN, SYDVKM. CDR3 loop: CASTIMDSNGYTF. The CDR3, as DNA: TGTGCCAGCACCATCATGGACTCAAATGGCTACACCTTC.

The CDR3 DNA sequence: TGTGCCAGCAGCATGGACAGGGGGGGCGGTCAGGGGGAAGACAATGAGCAGTTCTTC. As protein: CASSMDRGGGQGEDNEQFF. The chain recombines TRBV21-1 with TRBJ2-1; the D call TRBD1 from the table was never checked on the DNA. TRBV21-1 is a documented pseudogene. The CDR3 has 19 amino acids.

This clone was detected only a few times. The rearrangement joins TRBV19 to TRBJ2-1; the D gene is possibly TRBD1 (5 bases). This CDR3 spans 16 amino acids. Deletions cut 8 bases from V and 0 bases from J, with 17 bases between. CDR1 and CDR2 (germline): LNHDA, SQIVND (reference sequence). The CDR3 nucleotides are TGTGCCAGTTTATCCCCGACAGCAAACTCCTACAATGAGCAGTTCTTC. It specifies CASLSPTANSYNEQFF.

The chain carries TRBV25-1 and TRBJ1-4, with 8 bases lining up with TRBD1. Germline CDR1 reads MGHDK; CDR2 reads SYGVNS. J lost 7 bases, V lost 3 bases, and 10 bases had no gene match. The CDR3 runs to 16 residues. Written as DNA, the CDR3 is TGTGCCAGCAGTGATGTGCAGGGGGCGCTGCGTGAAAAACTGTTTTTT. Protein product: CASSDVQGALREKLFF.

V usage is TRBV5-1 and J usage is TRBJ2-5; 7 bases match TRBD1. In germline, CDR1 is SGHRS, CDR2 YFSETQ. The CDR3 is 14 residues long. With V trimmed by 4 bases and J by 3 bases, 6 bases remained unmatched. The DNA for the CDR3 is TGCGCCAGCAGCCAGGGACAGCTAAAAGAGACCCAGTACTTC. It yields the protein CASSQGQLKETQYF.